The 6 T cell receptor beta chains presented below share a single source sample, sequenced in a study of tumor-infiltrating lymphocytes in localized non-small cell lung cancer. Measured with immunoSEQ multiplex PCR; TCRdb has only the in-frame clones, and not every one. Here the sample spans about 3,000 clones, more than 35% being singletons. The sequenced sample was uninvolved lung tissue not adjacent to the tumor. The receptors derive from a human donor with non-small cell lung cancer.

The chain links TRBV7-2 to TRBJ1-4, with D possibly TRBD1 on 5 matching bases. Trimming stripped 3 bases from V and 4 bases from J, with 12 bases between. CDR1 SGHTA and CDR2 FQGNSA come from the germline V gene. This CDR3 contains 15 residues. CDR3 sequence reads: CASSLQGSHNEKLFF. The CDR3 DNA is TGTGCCAGCAGCTTGCAGGGTAGTCATAATGAAAAACTGTTTTTT.

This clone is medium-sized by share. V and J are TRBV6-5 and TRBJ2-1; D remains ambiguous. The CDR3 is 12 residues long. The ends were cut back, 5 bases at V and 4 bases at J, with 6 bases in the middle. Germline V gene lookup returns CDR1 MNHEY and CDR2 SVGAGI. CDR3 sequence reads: CASSQMYNEQFF. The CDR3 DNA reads TGTGCCAGCAGTCAAATGTACAATGAGCAGTTCTTC.

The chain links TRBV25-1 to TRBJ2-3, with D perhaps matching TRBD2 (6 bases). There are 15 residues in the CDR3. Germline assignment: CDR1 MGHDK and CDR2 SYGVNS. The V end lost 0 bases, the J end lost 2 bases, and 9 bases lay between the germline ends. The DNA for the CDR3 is TGTGCCAGCAGTGAATATGGGGGGAACACAGATACGCAGTATTTT. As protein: CASSEYGGNTDTQYF.

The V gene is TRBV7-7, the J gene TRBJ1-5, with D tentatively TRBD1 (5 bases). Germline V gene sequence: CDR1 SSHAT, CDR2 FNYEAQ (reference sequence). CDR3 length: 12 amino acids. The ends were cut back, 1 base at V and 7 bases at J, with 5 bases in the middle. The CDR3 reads CASSLGGQPQHF. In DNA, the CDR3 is TGTGCCAGCAGCTTAGGGGGGCAGCCCCAGCATTTT.

The CDR3 here is CASSGRDSGRYNEQFF. As DNA, the CDR3 is TGTGCCAGCAGCGGCCGGGATAGCGGGAGGTACAATGAGCAGTTCTTC. This sequence joins TRBV5-4 and TRBJ2-1; 10 bases map to TRBD2. The V segment lost 4 bases and the J segment 4 bases; nucleotides outside the gene matches: 8. Germline-derived CDR1 and CDR2 are SGHNT and YYREEE (reference sequence). The CDR3 contains 16 residues.

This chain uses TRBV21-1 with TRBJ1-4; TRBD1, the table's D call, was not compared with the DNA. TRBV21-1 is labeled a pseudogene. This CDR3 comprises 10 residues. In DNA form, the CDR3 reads TGTGCCAGCAGCAAACCGGGACAGGGCTTT. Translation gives CASSKPGQGF.